This T cell receptor (beta chain) emerged from a study of patients and donors after allogeneic stem cell transplantation. From germline, CDR1 is SEHNR and CDR2 FQNEAQ (reference sequence). CDR3 length: 12 residues. TCRdb reanalysed the RT-PCR reads using MiXCR and keeps one entry per CDR3 protein. The repertoire holds hundreds of thousands of distinct CDR3 sequences, about a sixth seen once, with over 6% in the top ten. The sample holds a few counts of this clonotype. Relative to the germline gene, one junction end is altered; a read error may explain this. The chain joins TRBV7-9 to TRBJ2-5, with TRBD1 identical over 7 bases. Sequenced: blood, either unsorted or a sorted T cell fraction (not recorded which). The receptor comes from a human donor who was either an allogeneic HSCT recipient or a stem cell or donor lymphocyte infusion donor (not recorded which). It is not recorded whose cells these are; they may come from a transplant donor. In DNA, the CDR3 is TGTGCCAGCAGCTTAGCAGCCGGGACAGCACTATTC. Residues: CASSLAAGTALF.